A single sample gave rise to the 9 T cell receptor beta chains below, sequenced in a study of blood T cell repertoires in COVID-19. Only in-frame clones appear in the TCRdb table, and some are missing; sequencing was by immunoSEQ multiplex PCR. The sample includes around 250,000 clones, roughly 80% of them seen just once. The sample consisted of PBMCs or T cells enriched from blood (not recorded which). The receptors here all came from a man aged 35 to 55 who had been exposed to COVID-19.

The chain couples TRBV18 to TRBJ1-6, with 9 positions matching TRBD1. CDR1 is KGHSH, CDR2 LQKENI, per germline. The CDR3 consists of 18 residues. Trimming removed 0 bases from V and 0 bases from J; junction bases left unmatched: 3. The CDR3 here is CASSPPGQGISYNSPLHF. CDR3 DNA sequence: TGTGCCAGCTCACCACCGGGACAGGGAATCTCCTATAATTCACCCCTCCACTTT.

The chain combines TRBV7-3 with TRBJ2-3; D may be TRBD2 (6 bases). This CDR3 has 15 residues. Germline values: CDR1 SGHTA, CDR2 FQGTGA. V was pared by 3 bases and J by 4 bases, with 14 bases between. DNA of the CDR3: TGTGCCAGCAGCTTCGATGAGTCGGGAGCAGATACGCAGTATTTT. Protein sequence: CASSFDESGADTQYF.

This clone was seen a handful of times. The gene calls are TRBV9 and TRBJ2-1, with D uncertain. Germline V CDR1 and CDR2: SGDLS, YYNGEE. Trimming took off 4 bases at V and 7 bases at J, with 18 bases between the two ends. CDR3 length: 15 amino acids. The CDR3 region is CASSLTHAEINEQFF. The CDR3 DNA sequence: TGTGCCAGCAGCCTCACCCACGCGGAGATAAATGAGCAGTTCTTC.

The chain joins TRBV4-2 to TRBJ1-2, with 8 bases lining up with TRBD1. The CDR3 contains 15 residues. Trimming cost V 1 base and J 4 bases; bases outside gene matches: 5. CDR1 LGHNA and CDR2 YNFKEQ come from the germline V gene. This chain's CDR3 is CASSQAGTGAYGYTF. The CDR3 region has the DNA TGTGCCAGCAGCCAAGCCGGGACAGGAGCCTATGGCTACACCTTC.

This clone was seen a single time. V gene TRBV2 combines with J gene TRBJ2-5; 13 bases line up with TRBD2. The CDR3 length is 16 residues. Losses at the gene ends were 7 bases for V and 2 bases for J; bases not matched to a gene: 7. Germline V gene data show CDR1 as SNHLY and CDR2 as FYNNEI. DNA of the CDR3: TGTGCCAGCACCGGGACTAGCGGGATCGCTCAAGAGACCCAGTACTTC. Its translation: CASTGTSGIAQETQYF.

The DNA for the CDR3 is TGTGCCAGCAGCAGGCGGGGGTACTATGGCTACACCTTC. Protein: CASSRRGYYGYTF. The genes are TRBV27 and TRBJ1-2; a weak D match, TRBD1 (5 bases). The CDR3 totals 13 residues. Looked up from germline, CDR1 is MNHEY and CDR2 is SMNVEV (reference sequence). Trimming took 6 bases from V and 3 from J, leaving 11 bases between them.

This chain connects TRBV11-2 to TRBJ2-7; 11 nucleotides match TRBD1. V lost 1 base to trimming and J lost 5 bases; unmatched junction nucleotides: 7. The CDR3 is made up of 16 amino acids. Germline CDR1 SGHAT, CDR2 FQNNGV. The CDR3 DNA reads TGTGCCAGCAGCTTAGGCGGACAGGGGGCCTATCACGAGCAGTACTTC. It is translated as CASSLGGQGAYHEQYF.

This clone was detected once. Other DNA sequences in the sample encode the same CDR3. V is TRBV12-3 or TRBV12-4 and J is TRBJ1-2; 8 nucleotides align to TRBD1. There are 12 residues in the CDR3. Trimming at V came to 3 bases and at J to 8 bases, leaving 2 bases not matched to a gene. As DNA, the CDR3 is TGTGCCAGCAGTTTTACAGGGGGAGGCTACACCTTC. Translating gives CASSFTGGGYTF.

The V gene is TRBV2, the J gene TRBJ2-1, with TRBD2 matching over 7 bases. The CDR3 totals 13 residues. From germline, CDR1 is SNHLY and CDR2 FYNNEI. The trim removed 6 bases at V and 13 bases at J, leaving 12 bases unmatched. This CDR3 is CASSAGLVGTQFF. DNA of the CDR3: TGTGCCAGCAGCGCAGGACTAGTCGGGACTCAGTTCTTC.